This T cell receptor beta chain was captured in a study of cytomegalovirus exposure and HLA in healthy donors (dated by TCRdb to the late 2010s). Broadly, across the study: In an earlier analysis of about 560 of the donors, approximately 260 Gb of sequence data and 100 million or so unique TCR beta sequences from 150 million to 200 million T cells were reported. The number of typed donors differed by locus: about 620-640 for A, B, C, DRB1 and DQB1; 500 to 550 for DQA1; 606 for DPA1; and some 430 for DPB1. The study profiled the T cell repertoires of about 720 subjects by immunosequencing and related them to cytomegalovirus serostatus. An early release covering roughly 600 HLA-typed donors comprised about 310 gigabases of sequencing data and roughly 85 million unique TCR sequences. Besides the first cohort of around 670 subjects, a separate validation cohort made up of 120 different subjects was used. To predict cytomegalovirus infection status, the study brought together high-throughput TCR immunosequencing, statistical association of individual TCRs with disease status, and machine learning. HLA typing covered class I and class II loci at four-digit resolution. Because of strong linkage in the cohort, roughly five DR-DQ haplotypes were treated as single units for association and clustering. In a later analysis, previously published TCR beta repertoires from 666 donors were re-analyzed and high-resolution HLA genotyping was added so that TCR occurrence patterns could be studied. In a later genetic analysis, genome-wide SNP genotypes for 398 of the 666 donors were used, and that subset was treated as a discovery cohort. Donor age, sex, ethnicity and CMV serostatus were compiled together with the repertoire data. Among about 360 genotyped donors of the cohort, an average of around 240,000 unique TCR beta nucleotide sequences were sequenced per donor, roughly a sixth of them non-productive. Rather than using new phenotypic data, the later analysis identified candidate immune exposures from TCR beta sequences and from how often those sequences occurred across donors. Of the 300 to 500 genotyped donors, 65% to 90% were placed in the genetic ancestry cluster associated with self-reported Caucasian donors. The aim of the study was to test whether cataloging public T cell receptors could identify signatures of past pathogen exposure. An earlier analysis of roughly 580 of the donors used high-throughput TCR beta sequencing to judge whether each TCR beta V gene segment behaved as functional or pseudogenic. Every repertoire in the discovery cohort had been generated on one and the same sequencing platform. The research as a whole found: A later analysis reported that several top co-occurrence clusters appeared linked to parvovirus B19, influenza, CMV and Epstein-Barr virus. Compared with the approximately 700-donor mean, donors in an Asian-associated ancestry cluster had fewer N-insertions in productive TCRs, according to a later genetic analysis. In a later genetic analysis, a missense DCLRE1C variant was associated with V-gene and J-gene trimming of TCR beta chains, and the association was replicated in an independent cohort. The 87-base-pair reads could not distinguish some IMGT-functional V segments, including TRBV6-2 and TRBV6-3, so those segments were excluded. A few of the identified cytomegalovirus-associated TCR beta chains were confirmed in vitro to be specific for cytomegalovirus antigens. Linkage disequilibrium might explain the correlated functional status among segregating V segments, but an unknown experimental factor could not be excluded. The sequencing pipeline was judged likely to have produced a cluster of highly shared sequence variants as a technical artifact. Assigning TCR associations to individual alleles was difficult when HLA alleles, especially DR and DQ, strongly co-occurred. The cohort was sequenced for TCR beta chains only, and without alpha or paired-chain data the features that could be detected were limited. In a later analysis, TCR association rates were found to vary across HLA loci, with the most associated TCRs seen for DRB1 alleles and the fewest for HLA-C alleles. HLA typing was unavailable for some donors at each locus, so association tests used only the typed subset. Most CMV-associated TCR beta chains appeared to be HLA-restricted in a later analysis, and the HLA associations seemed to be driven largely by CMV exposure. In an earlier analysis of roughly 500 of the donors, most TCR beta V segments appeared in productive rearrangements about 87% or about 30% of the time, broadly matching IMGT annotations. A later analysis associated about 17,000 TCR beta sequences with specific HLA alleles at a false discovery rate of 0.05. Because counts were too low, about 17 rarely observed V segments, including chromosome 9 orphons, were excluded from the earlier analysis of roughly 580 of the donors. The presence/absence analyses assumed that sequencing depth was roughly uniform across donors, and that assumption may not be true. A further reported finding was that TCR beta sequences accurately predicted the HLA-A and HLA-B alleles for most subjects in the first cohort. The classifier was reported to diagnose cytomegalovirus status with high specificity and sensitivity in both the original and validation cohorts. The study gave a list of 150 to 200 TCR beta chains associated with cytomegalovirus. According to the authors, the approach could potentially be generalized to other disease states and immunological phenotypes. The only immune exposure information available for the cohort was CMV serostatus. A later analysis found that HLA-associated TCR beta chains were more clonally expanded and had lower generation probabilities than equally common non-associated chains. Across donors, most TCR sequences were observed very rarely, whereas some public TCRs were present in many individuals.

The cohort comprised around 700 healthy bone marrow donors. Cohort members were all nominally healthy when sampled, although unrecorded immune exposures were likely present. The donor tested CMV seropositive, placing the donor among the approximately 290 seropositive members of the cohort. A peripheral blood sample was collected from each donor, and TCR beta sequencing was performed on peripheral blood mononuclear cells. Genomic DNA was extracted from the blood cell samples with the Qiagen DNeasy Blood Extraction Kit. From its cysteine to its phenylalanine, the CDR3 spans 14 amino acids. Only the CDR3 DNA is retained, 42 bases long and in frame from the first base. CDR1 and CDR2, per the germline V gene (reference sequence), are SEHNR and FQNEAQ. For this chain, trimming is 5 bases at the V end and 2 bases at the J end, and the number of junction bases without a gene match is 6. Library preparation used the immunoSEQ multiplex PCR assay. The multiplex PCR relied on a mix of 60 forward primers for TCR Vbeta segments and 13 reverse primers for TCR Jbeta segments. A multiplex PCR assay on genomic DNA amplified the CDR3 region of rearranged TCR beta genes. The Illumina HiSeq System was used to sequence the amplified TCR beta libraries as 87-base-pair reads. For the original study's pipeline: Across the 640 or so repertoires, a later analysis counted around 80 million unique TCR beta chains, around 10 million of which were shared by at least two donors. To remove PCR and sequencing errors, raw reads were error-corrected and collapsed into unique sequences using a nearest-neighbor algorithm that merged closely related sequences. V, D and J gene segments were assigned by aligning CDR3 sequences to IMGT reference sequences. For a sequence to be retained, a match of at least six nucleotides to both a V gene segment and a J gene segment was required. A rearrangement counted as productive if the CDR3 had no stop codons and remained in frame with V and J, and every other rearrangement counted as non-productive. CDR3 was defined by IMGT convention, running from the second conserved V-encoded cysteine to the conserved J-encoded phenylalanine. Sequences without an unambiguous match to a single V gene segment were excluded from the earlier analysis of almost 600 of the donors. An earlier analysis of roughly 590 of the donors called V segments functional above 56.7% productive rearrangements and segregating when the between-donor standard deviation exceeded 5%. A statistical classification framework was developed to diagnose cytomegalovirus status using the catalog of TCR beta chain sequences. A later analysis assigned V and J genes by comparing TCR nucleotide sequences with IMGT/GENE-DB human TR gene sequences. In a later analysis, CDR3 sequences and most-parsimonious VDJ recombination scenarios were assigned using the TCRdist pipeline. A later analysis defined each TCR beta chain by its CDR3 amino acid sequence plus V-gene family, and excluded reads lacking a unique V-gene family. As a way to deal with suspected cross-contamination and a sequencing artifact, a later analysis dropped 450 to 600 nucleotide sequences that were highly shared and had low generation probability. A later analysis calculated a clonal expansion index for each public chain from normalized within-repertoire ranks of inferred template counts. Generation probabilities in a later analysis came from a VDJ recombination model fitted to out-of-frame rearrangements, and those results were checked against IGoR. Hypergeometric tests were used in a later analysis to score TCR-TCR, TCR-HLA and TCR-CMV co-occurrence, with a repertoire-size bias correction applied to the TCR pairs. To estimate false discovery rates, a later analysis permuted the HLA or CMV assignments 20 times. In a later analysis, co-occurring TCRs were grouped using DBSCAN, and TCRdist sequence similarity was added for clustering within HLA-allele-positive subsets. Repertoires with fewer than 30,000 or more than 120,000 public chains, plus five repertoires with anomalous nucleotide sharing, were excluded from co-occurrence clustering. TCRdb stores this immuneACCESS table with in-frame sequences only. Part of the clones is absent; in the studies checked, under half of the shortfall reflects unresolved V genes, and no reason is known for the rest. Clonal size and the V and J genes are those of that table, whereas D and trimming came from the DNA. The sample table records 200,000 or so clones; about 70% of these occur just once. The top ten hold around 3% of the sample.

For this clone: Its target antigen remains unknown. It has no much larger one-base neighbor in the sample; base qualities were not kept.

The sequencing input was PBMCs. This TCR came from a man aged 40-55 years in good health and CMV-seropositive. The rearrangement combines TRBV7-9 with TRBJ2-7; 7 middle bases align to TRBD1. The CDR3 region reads CASSLQGPTYEQYF. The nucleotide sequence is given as TGTGCCAGCAGCCTACAGGGGCCCACCTACGAGCAGTACTTC.